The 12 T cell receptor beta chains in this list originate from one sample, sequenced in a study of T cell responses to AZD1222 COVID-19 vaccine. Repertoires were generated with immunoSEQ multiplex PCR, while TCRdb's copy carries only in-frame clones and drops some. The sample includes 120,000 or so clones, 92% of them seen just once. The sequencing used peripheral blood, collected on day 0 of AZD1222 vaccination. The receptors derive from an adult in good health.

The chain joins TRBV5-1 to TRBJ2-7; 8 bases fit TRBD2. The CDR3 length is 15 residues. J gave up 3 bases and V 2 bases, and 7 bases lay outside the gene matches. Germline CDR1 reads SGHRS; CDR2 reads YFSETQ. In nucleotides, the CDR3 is TGCGCCAGCAGCTTACGTAGCGGGACCGTCTACGAGCAGTACTTC. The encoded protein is CASSLRSGTVYEQYF.

As DNA, the CDR3 is TGTGCCAGCAGTGCCGAGGGACAGCAAACCTACGAGCAGTACTTC. Encoded protein: CASSAEGQQTYEQYF. V usage is TRBV6-4 and J usage is TRBJ2-7; 7 bases map to TRBD1. There are 15 residues in the CDR3. The trim removed 4 bases at V and 2 bases at J, leaving 8 bases unmatched. Germline V gene sequence: CDR1 MRHNA, CDR2 SNTAGT.

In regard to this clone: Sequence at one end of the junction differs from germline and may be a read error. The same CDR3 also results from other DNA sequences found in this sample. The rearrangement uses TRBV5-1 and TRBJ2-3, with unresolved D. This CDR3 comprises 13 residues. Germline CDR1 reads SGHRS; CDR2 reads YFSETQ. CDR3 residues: CASSLGFTDTQYF. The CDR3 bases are TGCGCCAGCAGTTTGGGATTTACAGATACGCAGTATTTT.

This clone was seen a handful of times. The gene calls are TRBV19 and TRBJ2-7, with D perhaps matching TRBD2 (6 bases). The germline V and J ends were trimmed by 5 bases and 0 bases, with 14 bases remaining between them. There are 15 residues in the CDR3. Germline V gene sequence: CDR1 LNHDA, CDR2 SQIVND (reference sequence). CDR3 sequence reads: CASSGTGLSSYEQYF. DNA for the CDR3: TGTGCCAGTAGTGGTACGGGACTGTCCTCCTACGAGCAGTACTTC.

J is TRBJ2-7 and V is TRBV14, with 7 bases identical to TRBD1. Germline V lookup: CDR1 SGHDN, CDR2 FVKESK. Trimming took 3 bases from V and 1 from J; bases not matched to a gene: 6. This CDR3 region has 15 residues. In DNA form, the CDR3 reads TGTGCCAGCAGCCACTCGACAGGGACATCCTACGAGCAGTACTTC. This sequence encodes CASSHSTGTSYEQYF. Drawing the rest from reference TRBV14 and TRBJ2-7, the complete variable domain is EAGVTQFPSHSVIEKGQTVTLRCDPISGHDNLYWYRRVMGKEIKFLLHFVKESKQDESGMPNNRFLAERTGGTYSTLKVQPAELEDSGVYFCASSHSTGTSYEQYFGPGTRLTVT.

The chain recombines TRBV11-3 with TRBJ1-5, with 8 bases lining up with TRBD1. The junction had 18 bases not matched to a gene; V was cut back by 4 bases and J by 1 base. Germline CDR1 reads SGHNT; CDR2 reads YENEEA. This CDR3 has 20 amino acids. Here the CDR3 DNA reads TGTGCCAGCAGCTCAGGCGTGGACAGGGCGCCCATATGCAGCAATCAGCCCCAGCATTTT. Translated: CASSSGVDRAPICSNQPQHF.

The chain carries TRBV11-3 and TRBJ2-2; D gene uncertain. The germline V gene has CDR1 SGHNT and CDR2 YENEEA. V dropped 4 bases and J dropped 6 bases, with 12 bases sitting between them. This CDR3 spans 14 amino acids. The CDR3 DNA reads TGTGCCAGCAGCTCGTCGCGGAGCGCCGGGGAGCTGTTTTTT. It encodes CASSSSRSAGELFF.

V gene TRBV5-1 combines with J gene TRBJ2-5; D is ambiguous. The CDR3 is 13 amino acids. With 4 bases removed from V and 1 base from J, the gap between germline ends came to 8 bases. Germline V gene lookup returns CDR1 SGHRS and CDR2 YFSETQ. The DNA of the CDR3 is TGCGCCAGCAGCAGAACGACCCAAGAGACCCAGTACTTC. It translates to CASSRTTQETQYF.

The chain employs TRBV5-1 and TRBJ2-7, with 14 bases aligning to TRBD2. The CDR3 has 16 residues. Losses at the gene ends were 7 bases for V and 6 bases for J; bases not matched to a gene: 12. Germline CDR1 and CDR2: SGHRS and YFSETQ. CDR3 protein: CASGNPGTSGSIEQYF. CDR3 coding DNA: TGCGCCAGCGGCAACCCCGGGACTAGCGGGAGTATCGAGCAGTACTTC.

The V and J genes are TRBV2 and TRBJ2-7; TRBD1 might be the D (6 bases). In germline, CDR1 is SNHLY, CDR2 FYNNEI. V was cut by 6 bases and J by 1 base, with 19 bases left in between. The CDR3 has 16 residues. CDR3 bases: TGTGCCAGCAGGGTTTTGAATACAGGGAATTCCTACGAGCAGTACTTC. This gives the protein CASRVLNTGNSYEQYF.

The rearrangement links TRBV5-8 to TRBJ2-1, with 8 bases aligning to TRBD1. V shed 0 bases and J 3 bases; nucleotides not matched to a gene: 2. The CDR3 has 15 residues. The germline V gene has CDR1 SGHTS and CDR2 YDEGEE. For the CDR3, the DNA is TGTGCCAGCAGCTTGGGACAGGGGATCTACAATGAGCAGTTCTTC. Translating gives CASSLGQGIYNEQFF.

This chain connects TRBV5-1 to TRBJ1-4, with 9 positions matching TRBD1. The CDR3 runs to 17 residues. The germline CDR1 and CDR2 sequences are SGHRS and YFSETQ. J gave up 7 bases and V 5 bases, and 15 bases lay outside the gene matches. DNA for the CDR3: TGCGCCAGCAGTCTCGACAGGGGGTATAATGGAGGTGAAAAACTGTTTTTT. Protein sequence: CASSLDRGYNGGEKLFF.